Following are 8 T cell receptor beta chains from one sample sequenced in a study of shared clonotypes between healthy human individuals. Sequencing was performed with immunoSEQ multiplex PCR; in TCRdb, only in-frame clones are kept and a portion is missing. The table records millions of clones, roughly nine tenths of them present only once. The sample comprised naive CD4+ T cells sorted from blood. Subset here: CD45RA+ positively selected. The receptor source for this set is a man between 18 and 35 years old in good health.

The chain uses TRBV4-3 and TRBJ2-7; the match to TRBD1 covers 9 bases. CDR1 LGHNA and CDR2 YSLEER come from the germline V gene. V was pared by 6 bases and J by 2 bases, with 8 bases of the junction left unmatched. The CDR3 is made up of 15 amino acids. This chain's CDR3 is CASSRLGQGTYEQYF. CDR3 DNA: TGCGCCAGCAGTCGCCTCGGACAGGGGACCTACGAGCAGTACTTC.

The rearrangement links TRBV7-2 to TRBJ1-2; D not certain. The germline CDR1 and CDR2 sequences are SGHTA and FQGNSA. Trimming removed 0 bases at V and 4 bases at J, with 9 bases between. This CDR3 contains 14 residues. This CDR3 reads CASSLALTGYGYTF. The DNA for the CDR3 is TGTGCCAGCAGCTTAGCGCTTACGGGCTATGGCTACACCTTC.

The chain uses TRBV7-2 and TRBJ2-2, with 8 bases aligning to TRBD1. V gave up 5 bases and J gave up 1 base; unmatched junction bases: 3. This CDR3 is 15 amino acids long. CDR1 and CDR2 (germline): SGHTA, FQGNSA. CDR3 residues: CASSKGTGNTGELFF. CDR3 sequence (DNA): TGTGCCAGCAGCAAGGGGACAGGGAACACCGGGGAGCTGTTTTTT.

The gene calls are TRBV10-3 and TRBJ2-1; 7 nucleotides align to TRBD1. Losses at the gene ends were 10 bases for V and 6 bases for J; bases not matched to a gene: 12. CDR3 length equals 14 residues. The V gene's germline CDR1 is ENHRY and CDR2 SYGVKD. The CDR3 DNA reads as TGTGCCAGCCTACACCCGACAGGGAGCAATGAGCAGTTCTTC. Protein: CASLHPTGSNEQFF.

In DNA, the CDR3 is TGTGCCAGCAGCTTAGCCCTAAGCTATGGCTACACCTTC. The encoded protein is CASSLALSYGYTF. The chain employs TRBV7-2 and TRBJ1-2; no clear D gene. The CDR3 loop spans 13 amino acids. Germline CDR1 reads SGHTA; CDR2 reads FQGNSA. The ends were cut back, 0 bases at V and 4 bases at J, with 6 bases in the middle. Using reference TRBV7-2 and TRBJ1-2 for the parts outside the CDR3, the full variable domain is GAGVSQSPSNKVTEKGKDVELRCDPISGHTALYWYRQSLGQGLEFLIYFQGNSAPDKSGLPSDRFSAERTGGSVSTLTIQRTQQEDSAVYLCASSLALSYGYTFGSGTRLTVV.

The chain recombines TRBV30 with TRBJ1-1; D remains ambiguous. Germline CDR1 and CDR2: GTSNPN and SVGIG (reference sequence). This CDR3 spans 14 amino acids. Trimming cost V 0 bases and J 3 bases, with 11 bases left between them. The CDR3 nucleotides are TGTGCCTGGAGTGTACTGGGCTGGGACACTGAAGCTTTCTTT. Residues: CAWSVLGWDTEAFF. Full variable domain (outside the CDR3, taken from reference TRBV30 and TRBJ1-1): SQTIHQWPATLVQPVGSPLSLECTVEGTSNPNLYWYRQAAGRGLQLLFYSVGIGQISSEVPQNLSASRPQDRQFILSSKKLLLSDSGFYLCAWSVLGWDTEAFFGQGTRLTVV.

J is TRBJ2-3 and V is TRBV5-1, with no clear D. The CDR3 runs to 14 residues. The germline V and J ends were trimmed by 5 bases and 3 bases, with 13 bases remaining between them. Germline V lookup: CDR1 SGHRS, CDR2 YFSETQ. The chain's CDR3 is CASRPSEATDTQYF. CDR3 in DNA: TGCGCCAGCAGGCCCAGTGAGGCTACAGATACGCAGTATTTT.

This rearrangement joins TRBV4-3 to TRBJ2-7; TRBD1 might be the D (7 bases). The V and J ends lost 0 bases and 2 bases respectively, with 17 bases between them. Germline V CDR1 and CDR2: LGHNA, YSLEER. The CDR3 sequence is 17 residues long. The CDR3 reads CASSQEVPGGPPYEQYF. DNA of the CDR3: TGCGCCAGCAGCCAAGAAGTTCCAGGGGGGCCTCCCTACGAGCAGTACTTC.